Sequencing of this T cell receptor (beta chain) was carried out in a study of T cells after somatic rescue of genetic block. TCRdb's table, derived via immunoSEQ multiplex PCR, lists solely in-frame clones and lacks some. The sample consists of some 70,000 clones, approximately 90% of them appearing once. The CDR3 extends over 15 amino acids. Germline loops: CDR1 SGHTS, CDR2 YDEGEE. Trimming took off 0 bases at V and 1 base at J, with 9 bases between the two ends. This TCR derives from a man aged 25 to 45. Input material: peripheral blood mononuclear cells (PBMCs). The genes are TRBV5-8 and TRBJ2-3, with TRBD2 as a possible D gene (6 bases). CDR3 sequence (DNA): TGTGCCAGCAGCTTGGCCCGCGGGGGCACAGATACGCAGTATTTT. It encodes CASSLARGGTDTQYF.